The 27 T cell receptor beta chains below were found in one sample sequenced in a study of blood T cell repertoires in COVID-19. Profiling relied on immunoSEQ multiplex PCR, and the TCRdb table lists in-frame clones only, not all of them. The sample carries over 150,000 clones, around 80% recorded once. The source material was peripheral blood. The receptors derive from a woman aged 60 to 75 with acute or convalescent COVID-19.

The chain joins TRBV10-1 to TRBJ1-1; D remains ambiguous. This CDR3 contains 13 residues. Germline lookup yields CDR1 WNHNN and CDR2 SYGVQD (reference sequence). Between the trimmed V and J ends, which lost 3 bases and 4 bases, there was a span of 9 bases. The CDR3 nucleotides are TGCGCCAGCAGTGAACAAGAGGCCACTGAAGCTTTCTTT. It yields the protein CASSEQEATEAFF.

The CDR3 spells CASSLAGGSGGVTYEQYF. In DNA form, the CDR3 reads TGTGCCAGCAGCTTAGCGGGTGGTAGCGGGGGGGTTACCTACGAGCAGTACTTC. The chain combines TRBV7-2 with TRBJ2-7; 11 positions match TRBD2. CDR3 length equals 18 residues. Germline V gene lookup returns CDR1 SGHTA and CDR2 FQGNSA. Trimming removed 0 bases from V and 2 bases from J; junction bases left unmatched: 9. Based on the CDR3 plus reference TRBV7-2 and TRBJ2-7, the full variable domain is GAGVSQSPSNKVTEKGKDVELRCDPISGHTALYWYRQSLGQGLEFLIYFQGNSAPDKSGLPSDRFSAERTGGSVSTLTIQRTQQEDSAVYLCASSLAGGSGGVTYEQYFGPGTRLTVT.

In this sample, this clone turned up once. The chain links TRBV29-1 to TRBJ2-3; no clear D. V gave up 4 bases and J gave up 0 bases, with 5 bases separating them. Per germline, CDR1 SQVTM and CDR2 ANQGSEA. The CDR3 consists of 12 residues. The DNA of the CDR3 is TGCAGCGTTGTTGAGAGCACAGATACGCAGTATTTT. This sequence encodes CSVVESTDTQYF.

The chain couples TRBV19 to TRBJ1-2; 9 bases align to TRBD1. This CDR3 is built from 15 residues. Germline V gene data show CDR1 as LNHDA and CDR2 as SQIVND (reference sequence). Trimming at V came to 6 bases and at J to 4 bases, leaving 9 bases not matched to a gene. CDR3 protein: CASRPPGQGGYGYTF. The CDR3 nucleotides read TGTGCCAGTAGGCCCCCGGGACAGGGAGGCTATGGCTACACCTTC.

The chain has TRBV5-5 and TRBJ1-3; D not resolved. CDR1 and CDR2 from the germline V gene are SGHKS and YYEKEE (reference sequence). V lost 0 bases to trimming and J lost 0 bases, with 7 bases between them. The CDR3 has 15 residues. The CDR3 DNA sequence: TGTGCCAGCAGCTTGGACAGTTTCTCTGGAAACACCATATATTTT. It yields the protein CASSLDSFSGNTIYF.

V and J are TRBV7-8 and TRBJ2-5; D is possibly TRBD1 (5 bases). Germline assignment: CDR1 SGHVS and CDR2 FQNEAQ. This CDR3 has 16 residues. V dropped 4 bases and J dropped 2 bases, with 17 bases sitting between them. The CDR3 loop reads CASSSTVGVGQETQYF. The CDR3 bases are TGTGCCAGCAGCTCCACGGTAGGGGTAGGACAAGAGACCCAGTACTTC.

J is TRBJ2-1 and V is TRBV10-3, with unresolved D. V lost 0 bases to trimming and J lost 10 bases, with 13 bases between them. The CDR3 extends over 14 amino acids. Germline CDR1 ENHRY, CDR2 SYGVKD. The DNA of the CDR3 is TGTGCCATCAGTGAGTCCGTACTCGAGTGGGAGCAGTTCTTC. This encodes CAISESVLEWEQFF.

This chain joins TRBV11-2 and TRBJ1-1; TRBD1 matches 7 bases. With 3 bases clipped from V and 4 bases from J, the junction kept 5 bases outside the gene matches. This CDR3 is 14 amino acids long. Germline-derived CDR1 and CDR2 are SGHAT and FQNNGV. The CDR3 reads CASSLFSGGTEAFF. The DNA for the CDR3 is TGTGCCAGCAGCTTGTTTTCAGGGGGCACTGAAGCTTTCTTT.

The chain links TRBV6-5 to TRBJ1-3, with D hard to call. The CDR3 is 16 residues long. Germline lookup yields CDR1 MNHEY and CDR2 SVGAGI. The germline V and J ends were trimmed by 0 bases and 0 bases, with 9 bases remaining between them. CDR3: CASSYSSGVSGNTIYF. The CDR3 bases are TGTGCCAGCAGTTACTCGTCCGGGGTCTCTGGAAACACCATATATTTT.

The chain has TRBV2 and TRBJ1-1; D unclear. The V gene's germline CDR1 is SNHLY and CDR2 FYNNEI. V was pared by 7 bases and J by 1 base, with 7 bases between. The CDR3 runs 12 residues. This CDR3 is CASTLGNTEAFF. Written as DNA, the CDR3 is TGTGCCAGCACCCTCGGGAACACTGAAGCTTTCTTT. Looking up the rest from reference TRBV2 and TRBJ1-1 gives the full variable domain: EPEVTQTPSHQVTQMGQEVILRCVPISNHLYFYWYRQILGQKVEFLVSFYNNEISEKSEIFDDQFSVERPDGSNFTLKIRSTKLEDSAMYFCASTLGNTEAFFGQGTRLTVV.

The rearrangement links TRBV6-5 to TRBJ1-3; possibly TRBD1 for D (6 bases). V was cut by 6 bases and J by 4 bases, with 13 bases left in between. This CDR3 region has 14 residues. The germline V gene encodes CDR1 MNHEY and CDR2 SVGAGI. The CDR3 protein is CASSLGGEGNTIYF. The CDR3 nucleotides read TGTGCCAGCAGCCTAGGGGGGGAAGGAAACACCATATATTTT.

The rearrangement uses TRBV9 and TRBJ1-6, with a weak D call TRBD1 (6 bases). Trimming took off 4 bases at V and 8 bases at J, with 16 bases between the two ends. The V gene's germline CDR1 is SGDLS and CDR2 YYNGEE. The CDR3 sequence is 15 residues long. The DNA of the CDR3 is TGTGCCAGCAGCTCCTTTGGTGGGGGCGATTCACCCCTCCACTTT. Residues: CASSSFGGGDSPLHF.

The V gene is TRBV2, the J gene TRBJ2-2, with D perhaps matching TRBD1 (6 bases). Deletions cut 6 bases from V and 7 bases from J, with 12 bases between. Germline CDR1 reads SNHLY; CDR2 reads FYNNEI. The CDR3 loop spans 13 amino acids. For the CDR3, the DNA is TGTGCCAGCAGAGCTAGGGGGATCGGGGAGCTGTTTTTT. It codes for CASRARGIGELFF.

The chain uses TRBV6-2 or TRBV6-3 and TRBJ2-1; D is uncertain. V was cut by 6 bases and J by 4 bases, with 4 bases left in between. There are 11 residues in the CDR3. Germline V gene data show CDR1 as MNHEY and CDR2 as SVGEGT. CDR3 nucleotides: TGTGCCAGCAGCCTATACAATGAGCAGTTCTTC. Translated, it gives CASSLYNEQFF.

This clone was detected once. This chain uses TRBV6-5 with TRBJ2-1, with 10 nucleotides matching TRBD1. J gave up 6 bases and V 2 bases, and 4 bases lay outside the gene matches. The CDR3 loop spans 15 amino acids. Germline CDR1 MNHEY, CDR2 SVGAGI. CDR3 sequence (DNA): TGTGCCAGCAGTTACGGGGACAGGGGCGTCAATGAGCAGTTCTTC. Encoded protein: CASSYGDRGVNEQFF.

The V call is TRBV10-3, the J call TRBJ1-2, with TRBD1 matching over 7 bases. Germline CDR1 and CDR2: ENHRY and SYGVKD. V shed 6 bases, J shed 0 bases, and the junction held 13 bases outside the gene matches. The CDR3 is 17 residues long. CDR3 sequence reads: CAISDEYRDSPNYGYTF. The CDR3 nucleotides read TGTGCCATCAGCGATGAATATAGGGACAGCCCTAACTATGGCTACACCTTC.

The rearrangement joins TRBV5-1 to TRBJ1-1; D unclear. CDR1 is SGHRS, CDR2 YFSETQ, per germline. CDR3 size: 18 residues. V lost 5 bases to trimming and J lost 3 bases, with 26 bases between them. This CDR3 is CASRMVHSQRLEDTEAFF. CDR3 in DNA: TGCGCCAGCAGAATGGTTCACTCACAAAGGTTAGAGGACACTGAAGCTTTCTTT. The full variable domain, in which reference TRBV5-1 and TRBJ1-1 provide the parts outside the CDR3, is KAGVTQTPRYLIKTRGQQVTLSCSPISGHRSVSWYQQTPGQGLQFLFEYFSETQRNKGNFPGRFSGRQFSNSRSEMNVSTLELGDSALYLCASRMVHSQRLEDTEAFFGQGTRLTVV.

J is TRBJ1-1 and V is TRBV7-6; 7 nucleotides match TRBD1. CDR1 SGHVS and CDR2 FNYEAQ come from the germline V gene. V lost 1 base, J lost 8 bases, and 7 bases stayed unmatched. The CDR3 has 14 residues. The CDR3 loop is CASSLGALGGEAFF. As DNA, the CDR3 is TGTGCCAGCAGCTTAGGGGCCTTAGGGGGCGAAGCTTTCTTT.

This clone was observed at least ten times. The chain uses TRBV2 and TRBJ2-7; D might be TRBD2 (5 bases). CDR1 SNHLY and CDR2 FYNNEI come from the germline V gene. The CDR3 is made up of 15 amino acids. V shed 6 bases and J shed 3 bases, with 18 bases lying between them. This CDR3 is CASRAYGVGFYEQYF. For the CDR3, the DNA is TGTGCCAGCAGGGCTTACGGGGTAGGGTTCTACGAGCAGTACTTC.

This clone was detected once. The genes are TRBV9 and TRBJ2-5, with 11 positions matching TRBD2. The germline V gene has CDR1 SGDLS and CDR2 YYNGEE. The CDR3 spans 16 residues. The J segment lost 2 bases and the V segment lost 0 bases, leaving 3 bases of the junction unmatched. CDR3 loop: CASSVGLAGKQETQYF. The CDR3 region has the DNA TGTGCCAGCAGCGTAGGACTAGCGGGGAAGCAAGAGACCCAGTACTTC.

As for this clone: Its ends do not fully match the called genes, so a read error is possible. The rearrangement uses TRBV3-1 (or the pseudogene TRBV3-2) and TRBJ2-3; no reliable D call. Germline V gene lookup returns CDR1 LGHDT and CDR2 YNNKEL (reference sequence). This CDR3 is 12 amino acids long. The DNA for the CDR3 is TGTGCCAGCAGCCCTCGCACAGATACGCAATATTTT. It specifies CASSPRTDTQYF.

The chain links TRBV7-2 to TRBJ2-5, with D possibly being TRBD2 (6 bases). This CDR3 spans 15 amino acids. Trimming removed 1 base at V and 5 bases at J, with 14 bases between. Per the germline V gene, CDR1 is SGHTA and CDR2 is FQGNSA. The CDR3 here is CASSLEGLPRETQYF. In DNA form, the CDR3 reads TGTGCCAGCAGCTTAGAGGGACTCCCCCGGGAGACCCAGTACTTC.

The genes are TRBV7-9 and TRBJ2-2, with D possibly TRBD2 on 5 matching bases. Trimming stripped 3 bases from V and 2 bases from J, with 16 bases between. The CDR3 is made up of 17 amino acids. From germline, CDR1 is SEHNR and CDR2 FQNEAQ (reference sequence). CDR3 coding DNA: TGTGCCAGCAGCTTTGACCTTAGTCGGGGAAACACCGGGGAGCTGTTTTTT. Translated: CASSFDLSRGNTGELFF. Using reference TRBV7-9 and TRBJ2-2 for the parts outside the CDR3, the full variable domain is DTGVSQNPRHKITKRGQNVTFRCDPISEHNRLYWYRQTLGQGPEFLTYFQNEAQLEKSRLLSDRFSAERPKGSFSTLEIQRTEQGDSAMYLCASSFDLSRGNTGELFFGEGSRLTVL.

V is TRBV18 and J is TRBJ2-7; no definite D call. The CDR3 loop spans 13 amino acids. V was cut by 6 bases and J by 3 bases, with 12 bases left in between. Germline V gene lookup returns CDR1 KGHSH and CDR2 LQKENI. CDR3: CASSRARHYEQYF. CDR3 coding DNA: TGTGCCAGCTCCCGCGCGCGGCACTACGAGCAGTACTTC.

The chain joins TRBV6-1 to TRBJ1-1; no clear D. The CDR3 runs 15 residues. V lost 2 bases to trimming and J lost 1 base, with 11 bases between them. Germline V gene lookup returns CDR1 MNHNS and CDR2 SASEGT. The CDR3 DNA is TGTGCCAGCAGTGAATCCTCCTTGGCGAACACTGAAGCTTTCTTT. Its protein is CASSESSLANTEAFF.

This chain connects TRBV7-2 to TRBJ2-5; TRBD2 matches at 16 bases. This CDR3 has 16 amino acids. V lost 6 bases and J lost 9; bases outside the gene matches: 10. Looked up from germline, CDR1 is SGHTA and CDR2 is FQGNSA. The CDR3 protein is CASRPGTSGGASAQYF. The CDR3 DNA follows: TGTGCCAGCAGGCCCGGGACTAGCGGGGGGGCTTCGGCCCAGTACTTC.

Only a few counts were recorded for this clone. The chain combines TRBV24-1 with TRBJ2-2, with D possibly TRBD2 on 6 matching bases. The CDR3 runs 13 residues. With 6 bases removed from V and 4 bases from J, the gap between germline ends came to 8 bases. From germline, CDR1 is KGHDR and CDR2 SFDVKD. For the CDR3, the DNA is TGTGCCACCAGTCGAGCGGGCACCGGGGAGCTGTTTTTT. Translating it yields CATSRAGTGELFF.